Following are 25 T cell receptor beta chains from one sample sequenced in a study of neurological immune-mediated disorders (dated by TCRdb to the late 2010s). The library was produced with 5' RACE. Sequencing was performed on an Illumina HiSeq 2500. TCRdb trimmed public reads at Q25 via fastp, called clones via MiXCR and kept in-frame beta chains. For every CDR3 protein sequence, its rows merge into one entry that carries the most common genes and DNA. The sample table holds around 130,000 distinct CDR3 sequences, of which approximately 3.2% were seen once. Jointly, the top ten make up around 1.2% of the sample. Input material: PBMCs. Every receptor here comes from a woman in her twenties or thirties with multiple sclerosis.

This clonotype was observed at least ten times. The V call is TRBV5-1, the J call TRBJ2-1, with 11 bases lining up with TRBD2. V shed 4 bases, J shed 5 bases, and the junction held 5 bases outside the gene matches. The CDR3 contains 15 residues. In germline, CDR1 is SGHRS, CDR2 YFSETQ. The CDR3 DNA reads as TGCGCCAGCAGCGACGGGACTAGCGGCCACAATGAGCAGTTCTTC. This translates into CASSDGTSGHNEQFF.

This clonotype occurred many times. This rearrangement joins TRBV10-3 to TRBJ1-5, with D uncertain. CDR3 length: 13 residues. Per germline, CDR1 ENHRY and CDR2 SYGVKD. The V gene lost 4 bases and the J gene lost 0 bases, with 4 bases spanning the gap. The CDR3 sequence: CAISGGSNQPQHF. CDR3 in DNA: TGTGCCATCAGTGGAGGTAGCAATCAGCCCCAGCATTTT.

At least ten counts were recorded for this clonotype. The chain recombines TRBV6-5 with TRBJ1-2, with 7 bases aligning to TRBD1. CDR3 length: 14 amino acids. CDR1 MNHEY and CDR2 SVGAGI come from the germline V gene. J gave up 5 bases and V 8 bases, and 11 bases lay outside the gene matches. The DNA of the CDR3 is TGTGCCAGCTATGGGGGGGGACAGCTATATGGCTACACCTTC. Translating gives CASYGGGQLYGYTF.

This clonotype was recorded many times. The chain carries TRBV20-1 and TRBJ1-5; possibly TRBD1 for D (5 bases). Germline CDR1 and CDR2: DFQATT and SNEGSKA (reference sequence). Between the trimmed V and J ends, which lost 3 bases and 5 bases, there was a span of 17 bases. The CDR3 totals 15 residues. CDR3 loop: CSARVSRARDQPQHF. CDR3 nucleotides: TGCAGTGCTAGGGTCTCCAGGGCTAGGGATCAGCCCCAGCATTTT.

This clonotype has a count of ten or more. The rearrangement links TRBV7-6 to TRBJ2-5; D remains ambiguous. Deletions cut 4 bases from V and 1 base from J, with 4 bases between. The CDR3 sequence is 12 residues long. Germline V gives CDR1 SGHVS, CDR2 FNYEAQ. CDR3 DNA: TGTGCCAGCAGCTACCTCCAAGAGACCCAGTACTTC. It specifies CASSYLQETQYF.

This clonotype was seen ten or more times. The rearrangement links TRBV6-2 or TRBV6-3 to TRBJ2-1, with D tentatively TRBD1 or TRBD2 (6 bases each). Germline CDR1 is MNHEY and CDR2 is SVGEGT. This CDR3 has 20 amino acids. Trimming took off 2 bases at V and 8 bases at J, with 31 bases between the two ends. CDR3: CASSYPHSGLIGGALYEQFF. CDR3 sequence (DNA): TGTGCCAGCAGTTACCCGCACAGTGGCTTAATCGGGGGCGCCTTATATGAGCAGTTCTTC.

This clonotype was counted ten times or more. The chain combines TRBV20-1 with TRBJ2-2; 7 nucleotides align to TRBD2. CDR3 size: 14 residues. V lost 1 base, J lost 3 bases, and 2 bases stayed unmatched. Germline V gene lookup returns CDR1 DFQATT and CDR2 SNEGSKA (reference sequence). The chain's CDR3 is CSARAGGYTGELFF. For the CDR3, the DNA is TGCAGTGCTAGAGCGGGAGGTTACACCGGGGAGCTGTTTTTT.

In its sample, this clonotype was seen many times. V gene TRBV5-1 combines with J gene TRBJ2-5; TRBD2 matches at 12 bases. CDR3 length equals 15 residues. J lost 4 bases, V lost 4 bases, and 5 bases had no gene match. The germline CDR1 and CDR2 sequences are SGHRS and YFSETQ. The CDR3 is CASSATSGSGETQYF. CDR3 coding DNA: TGCGCCAGCAGCGCGACTAGCGGGAGCGGAGAGACCCAGTACTTC.

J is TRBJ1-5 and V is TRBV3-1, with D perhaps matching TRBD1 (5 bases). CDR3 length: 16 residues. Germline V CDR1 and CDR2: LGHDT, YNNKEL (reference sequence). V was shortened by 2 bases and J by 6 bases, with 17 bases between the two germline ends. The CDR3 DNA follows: TGTGCCAGCAGCCAAAATTTTTTAACAGGCGGTCAGCCCCAGCATTTT. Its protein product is CASSQNFLTGGQPQHF. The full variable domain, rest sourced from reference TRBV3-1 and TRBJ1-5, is DTAVSQTPKYLVTQMGNDKSIKCEQNLGHDTMYWYKQDSKKFLKIMFSYNNKELIINETVPNRFSPKSPDKAHLNLHINSLELGDSAVYFCASSQNFLTGGQPQHFGDGTRLSIL.

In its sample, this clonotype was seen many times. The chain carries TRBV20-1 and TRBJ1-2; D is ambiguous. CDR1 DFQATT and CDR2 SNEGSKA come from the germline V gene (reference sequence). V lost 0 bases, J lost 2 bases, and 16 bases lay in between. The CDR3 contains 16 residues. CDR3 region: CSARDPRTGLNYGYTF. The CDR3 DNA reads TGCAGTGCTAGAGATCCCAGGACTGGATTAAACTATGGCTACACCTTC.

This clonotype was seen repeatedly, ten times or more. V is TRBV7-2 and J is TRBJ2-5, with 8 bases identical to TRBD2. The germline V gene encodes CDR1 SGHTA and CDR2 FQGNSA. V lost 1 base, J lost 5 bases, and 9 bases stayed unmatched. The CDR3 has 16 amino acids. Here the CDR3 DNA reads TGTGCCAGCAGCTTAGGGTCGGGAGGGCCGTATGAGACCCAGTACTTC. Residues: CASSLGSGGPYETQYF. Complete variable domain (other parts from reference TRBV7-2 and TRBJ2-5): GAGVSQSPSNKVTEKGKDVELRCDPISGHTALYWYRQSLGQGLEFLIYFQGNSAPDKSGLPSDRFSAERTGGSVSTLTIQRTQQEDSAVYLCASSLGSGGPYETQYFGPGTRLLVL.

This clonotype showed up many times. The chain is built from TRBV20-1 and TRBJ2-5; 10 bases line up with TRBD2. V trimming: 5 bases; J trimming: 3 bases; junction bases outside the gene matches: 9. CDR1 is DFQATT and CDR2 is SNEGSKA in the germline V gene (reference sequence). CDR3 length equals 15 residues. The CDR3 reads CSAYPGLAFEETQYF. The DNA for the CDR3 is TGCAGTGCTTACCCGGGACTAGCGTTTGAAGAGACCCAGTACTTC.

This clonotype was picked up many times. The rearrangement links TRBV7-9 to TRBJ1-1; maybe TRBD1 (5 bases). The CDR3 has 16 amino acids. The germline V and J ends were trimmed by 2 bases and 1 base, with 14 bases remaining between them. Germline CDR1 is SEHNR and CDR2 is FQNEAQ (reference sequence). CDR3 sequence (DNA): TGTGCCAGCAGCTTAACTTTGGGGCCAGGGAACACTGAAGCTTTCTTT. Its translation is CASSLTLGPGNTEAFF.

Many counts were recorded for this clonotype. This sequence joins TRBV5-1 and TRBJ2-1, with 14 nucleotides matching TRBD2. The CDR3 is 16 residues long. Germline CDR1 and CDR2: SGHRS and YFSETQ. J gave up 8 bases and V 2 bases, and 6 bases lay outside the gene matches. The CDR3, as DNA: TGCGCCAGCAGCTTACCGACTAGCGGGGGGGGCCATGAGCAGTTCTTC. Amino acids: CASSLPTSGGGHEQFF.

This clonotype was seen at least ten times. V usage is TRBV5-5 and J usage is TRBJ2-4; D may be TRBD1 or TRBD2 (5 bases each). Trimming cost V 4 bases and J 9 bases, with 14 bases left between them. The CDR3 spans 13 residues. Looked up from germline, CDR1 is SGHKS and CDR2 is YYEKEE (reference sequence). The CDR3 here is CASSTGTEGIQYF. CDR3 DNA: TGTGCCAGCAGCACCGGGACCGAGGGCATTCAGTACTTC.

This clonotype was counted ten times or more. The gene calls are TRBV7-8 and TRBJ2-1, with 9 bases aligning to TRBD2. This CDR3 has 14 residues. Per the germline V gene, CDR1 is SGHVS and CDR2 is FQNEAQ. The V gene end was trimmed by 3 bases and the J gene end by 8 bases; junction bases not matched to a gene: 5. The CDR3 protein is CASSFGTSFDEQFF. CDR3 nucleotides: TGTGCCAGCAGCTTTGGGACTAGCTTCGATGAGCAGTTCTTC. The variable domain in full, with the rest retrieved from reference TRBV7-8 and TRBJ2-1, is GAGVSQSPRYKVAKRGQDVALRCDPISGHVSLFWYQQALGQGPEFLTYFQNEAQLDKSGLPSDRFFAERPEGSVSTLKIQRTQQEDSAVYLCASSFGTSFDEQFFGPGTRLTVL.

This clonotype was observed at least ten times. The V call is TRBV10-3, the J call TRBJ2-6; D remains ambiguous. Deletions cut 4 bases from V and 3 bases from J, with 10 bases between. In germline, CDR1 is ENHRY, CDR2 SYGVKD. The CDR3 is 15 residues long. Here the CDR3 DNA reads TGTGCCATCAGTGGGGTAGTCGGTGGGGCCAACGTCCTGACTTTC. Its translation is CAISGVVGGANVLTF.

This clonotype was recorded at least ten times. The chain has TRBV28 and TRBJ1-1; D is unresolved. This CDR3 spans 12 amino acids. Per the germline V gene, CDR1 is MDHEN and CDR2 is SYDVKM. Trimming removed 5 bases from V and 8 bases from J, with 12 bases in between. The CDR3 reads CASSLPQAEAFF. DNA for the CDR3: TGTGCCAGCAGTCTCCCCCAGGCAGAAGCTTTCTTT.

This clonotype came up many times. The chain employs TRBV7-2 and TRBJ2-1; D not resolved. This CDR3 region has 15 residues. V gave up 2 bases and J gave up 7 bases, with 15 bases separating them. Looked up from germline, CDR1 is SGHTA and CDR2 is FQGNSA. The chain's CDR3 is CASSLQAGRPNEQFF. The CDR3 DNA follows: TGTGCCAGCAGCTTACAGGCCGGGCGTCCAAATGAGCAGTTCTTC.

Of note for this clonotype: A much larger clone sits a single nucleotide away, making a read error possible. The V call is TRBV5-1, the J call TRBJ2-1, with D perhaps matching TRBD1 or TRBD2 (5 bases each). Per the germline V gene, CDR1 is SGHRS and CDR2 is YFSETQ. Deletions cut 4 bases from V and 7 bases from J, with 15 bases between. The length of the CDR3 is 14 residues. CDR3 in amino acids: CASSDGTSRNEQFF. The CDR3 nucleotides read TGCGCCAGCAGCGACGGGACCAGCAGGAATGAGCAGTTCTTC.

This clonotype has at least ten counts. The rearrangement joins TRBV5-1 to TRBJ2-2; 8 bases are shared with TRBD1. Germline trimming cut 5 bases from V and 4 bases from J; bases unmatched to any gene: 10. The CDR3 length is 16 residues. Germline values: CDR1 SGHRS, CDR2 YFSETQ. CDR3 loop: CASRDPRQGFTGELFF. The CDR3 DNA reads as TGCGCCAGCAGGGACCCCCGACAGGGGTTCACCGGGGAGCTGTTTTTT.

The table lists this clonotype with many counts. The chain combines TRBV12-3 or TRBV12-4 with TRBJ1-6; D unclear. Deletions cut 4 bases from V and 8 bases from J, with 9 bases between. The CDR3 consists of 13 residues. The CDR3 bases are TGTGCCAGCAGTTGGAGAGTGGATTCACCCCTCCACTTT. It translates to CASSWRVDSPLHF.

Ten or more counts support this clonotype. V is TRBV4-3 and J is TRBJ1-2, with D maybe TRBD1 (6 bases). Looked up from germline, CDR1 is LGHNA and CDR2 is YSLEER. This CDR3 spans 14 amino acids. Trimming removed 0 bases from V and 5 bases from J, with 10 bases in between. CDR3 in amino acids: CASSQEIQGYGYTF. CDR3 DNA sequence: TGCGCCAGCAGCCAAGAGATCCAGGGGTATGGCTACACCTTC.

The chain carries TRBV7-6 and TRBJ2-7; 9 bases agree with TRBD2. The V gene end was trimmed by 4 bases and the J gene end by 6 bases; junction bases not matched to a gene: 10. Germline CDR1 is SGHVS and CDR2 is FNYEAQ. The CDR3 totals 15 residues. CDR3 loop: CASSWGPAGGREQYF. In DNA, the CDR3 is TGTGCCAGCAGCTGGGGACCCGCGGGGGGGCGCGAGCAGTACTTC.

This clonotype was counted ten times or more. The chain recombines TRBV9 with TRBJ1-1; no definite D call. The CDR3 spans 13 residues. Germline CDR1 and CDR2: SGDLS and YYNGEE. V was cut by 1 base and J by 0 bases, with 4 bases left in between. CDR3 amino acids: CASSVRMNTEAFF. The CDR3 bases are TGTGCCAGCAGCGTAAGAATGAACACTGAAGCTTTCTTT.